Listed here are 4 T cell receptor beta chains from one sample, sequenced in a study of shared clonotypes between healthy human individuals. Measured with immunoSEQ multiplex PCR; TCRdb has only the in-frame clones, and not every one. The sample yields 1,400,000 or so clones, about 98.5% seen once. Sequencing was performed on naive CD4+ T cells sorted from blood. Regarding subset: CD45RA+ positively selected. All receptors come from a young man in good health.

The chain combines TRBV19 with TRBJ1-2; D is perhaps TRBD1 (5 bases). CDR1 LNHDA and CDR2 SQIVND come from the germline V gene (reference sequence). CDR3 length: 12 amino acids. Trimming cost V 9 bases and J 3 bases, with 11 bases left between them. CDR3 DNA sequence: TGTGCCAGCCGGGGGGTGGACTATGGCTACACCTTC. This codes for CASRGVDYGYTF.

V and J are TRBV5-1 and TRBJ1-5; possibly TRBD1 for D (6 bases). The germline V gene has CDR1 SGHRS and CDR2 YFSETQ. The CDR3 is 14 residues long. V lost 1 base and J lost 5, with 10 bases in between. CDR3 in amino acids: CASSLRQGHQPQHF. CDR3 DNA sequence: TGCGCCAGCAGCTTGCGCCAGGGGCATCAGCCCCAGCATTTT.

V usage is TRBV10-3 and J usage is TRBJ1-5; the D gene is possibly TRBD1 (6 bases). CDR3 length equals 13 residues. Trimming left V 6 bases short and J 7 bases short, with 13 bases between. Germline V gene data show CDR1 as ENHRY and CDR2 as SYGVKD. CDR3 sequence reads: CAISSGEGQPQHF. DNA of the CDR3: TGTGCCATCAGCTCAGGGGAAGGCCAGCCCCAGCATTTT.

The chain uses TRBV15 and TRBJ2-3; 12 nucleotides agree with TRBD2. CDR1 is LNHNV and CDR2 is YYDKDF in the germline V gene (reference sequence). Losses at the gene ends were 4 bases for V and 4 bases for J; bases not matched to a gene: 6. This CDR3 comprises 16 residues. The CDR3 sequence is CATSTRLAGVSDTQYF. The CDR3 nucleotides read TGTGCCACCAGCACGAGACTAGCGGGAGTGTCAGATACGCAGTATTTT.